The next 22 T cell receptor beta chains were all read from a single sample in a study of cytomegalovirus exposure and HLA in healthy donors (dated by TCRdb to 2016 to 2017). Receptors were amplified or captured by the immunoSEQ multiplex PCR assay. The multiplex PCR relied on a mix of 60 forward primers for TCR Vbeta segments and 13 reverse primers for TCR Jbeta segments. Here the immuneACCESS table is served through TCRdb, limited to in-frame sequences with V and J called. Missing clones are a known gap in these copies; in checked studies unresolved V genes cover under half, and the rest lacks a known reason. The table for this sample lists about 190,000 clones; around 80% of them were counted only once. The ten largest clones capture 6.3% of the sample. Material for sequencing was PBMCs. These TCRs come from a man in his forties in good health and CMV-seropositive.

The genes are TRBV10-3 and TRBJ2-1; maybe TRBD1 (5 bases). This CDR3 has 16 amino acids. Trimming removed 2 bases from V and 3 bases from J, with 14 bases in between. Looked up from germline, CDR1 is ENHRY and CDR2 is SYGVKD. CDR3 protein: CAISEGKDKVYNEQFF. The CDR3 DNA is TGTGCCATCAGTGAGGGAAAGGACAAAGTCTACAATGAGCAGTTCTTC.

The chain has TRBV18 and TRBJ2-7; 12 bases are shared with TRBD2. The germline V gene has CDR1 KGHSH and CDR2 LQKENI. The CDR3 contains 15 residues. With V trimmed by 2 bases and J by 2 bases, 1 base remained unmatched. The CDR3 DNA is TGTGCCAGCTCACCAGGACTAGCGGGGCCCTACGAGCAGTACTTC. It codes for CASSPGLAGPYEQYF.

Only a few counts were recorded for this clone. V gene TRBV11-1 combines with J gene TRBJ2-2, with 9 bases matching TRBD1. This CDR3 has 18 amino acids. V was pared by 3 bases and J by 6 bases, with 14 bases of the junction left unmatched. The germline V gene encodes CDR1 SGHAT and CDR2 FQDESV (reference sequence). This chain's CDR3 is CASSLKWFGTGLSGELFF. The CDR3 nucleotides are TGTGCCAGCAGCTTGAAGTGGTTCGGGACAGGGTTGTCCGGGGAGCTGTTTTTT.

This clone was observed a few times. The V and J genes are TRBV9 and TRBJ2-2, with D uncertain. V lost 4 bases and J 7 bases, leaving 8 bases between the germline ends. The CDR3 is made up of 12 amino acids. Looked up from germline, CDR1 is SGDLS and CDR2 is YYNGEE. CDR3: CASSQAYGELFF. CDR3 in DNA: TGTGCCAGCAGCCAAGCGTACGGGGAGCTGTTTTTT.

The chain joins TRBV9 to TRBJ2-3; D perhaps matches TRBD1 (6 bases). Germline CDR1 reads SGDLS; CDR2 reads YYNGEE. V was cut by 0 bases and J by 6 bases, with 14 bases left in between. This CDR3 spans 15 amino acids. CDR3 region: CASSVVAGQGDTQYF. The CDR3 region has the DNA TGTGCCAGCAGCGTAGTGGCAGGGCAGGGGGATACGCAGTATTTT. Drawing the rest from reference TRBV9 and TRBJ2-3, the complete variable domain is DSGVTQTPKHLITATGQRVTLRCSPRSGDLSVYWYQQSLDQGLQFLIQYYNGEERAKGNILERFSAQQFPDLHSELNLSSLELGDSALYFCASSVVAGQGDTQYFGPGTRLTVL.

This chain uses TRBV9 with TRBJ1-5; the match to TRBD1 covers 7 bases. CDR1 SGDLS and CDR2 YYNGEE come from the germline V gene. The length of the CDR3 is 15 residues. V shed 3 bases and J 5 bases; nucleotides not matched to a gene: 8. The CDR3: CASSASTGADQPQHF. CDR3 DNA sequence: TGTGCCAGCAGCGCGTCCACAGGGGCGGATCAGCCCCAGCATTTT.

The chain links TRBV28 to TRBJ2-3; no clear D gene. The CDR3 contains 12 residues. CDR1 MDHEN and CDR2 SYDVKM come from the germline V gene. In DNA, the CDR3 is TGTGTCACAAACCAGTGGTCGGATACGCAGTATTTT. Its translation: CVTNQWSDTQYF.

V is TRBV5-1 and J is TRBJ1-2; maybe TRBD1 (6 bases). V was cut by 4 bases and J by 4 bases, with 17 bases left in between. The CDR3 runs to 15 residues. The V gene's germline CDR1 is SGHRS and CDR2 YFSETQ. CDR3 DNA: TGCGCCAGCAGCAGGTCCTGGGACACCCTCTATGGCTACACCTTC. It specifies CASSRSWDTLYGYTF.

The chain links TRBV7-2 to TRBJ2-3, with 8 bases aligning to TRBD2. Germline V gene sequence: CDR1 SGHTA, CDR2 FQGNSA. V gave up 5 bases and J gave up 5 bases; unmatched junction bases: 12. The CDR3 is 16 residues long. In DNA form, the CDR3 reads TGTGCCAGCAGCGCCCGAGGGCGGGGGGATATAGATACGCAGTATTTT. Its translation: CASSARGRGDIDTQYF.

V usage is TRBV19 and J usage is TRBJ1-4, with D perhaps matching TRBD1 (5 bases). CDR3 length: 14 residues. Germline V lookup: CDR1 LNHDA, CDR2 SQIVND (reference sequence). V was trimmed by 6 bases and J by 2 bases, leaving 10 bases between them. In DNA, the CDR3 is TGTGCCAGTAGGGGGCTGTCGACTAATGAAAAACTGTTTTTT. Encoded protein: CASRGLSTNEKLFF.

The V gene is TRBV5-4, the J gene TRBJ2-1; D call uncertain. The CDR3 runs 12 residues. Germline V gene data show CDR1 as SGHNT and CDR2 as YYREEE (reference sequence). Trimming removed 4 bases from V and 5 bases from J, with 7 bases in between. The CDR3 DNA follows: TGTGCCAGCAGCAACATAAACAATGAGCAGTTCTTC. Translation gives CASSNINNEQFF.

This sequence joins TRBV7-8 and TRBJ2-5, with TRBD2 identical over 11 bases. From germline, CDR1 is SGHVS and CDR2 FQNEAQ. The CDR3 is made up of 18 amino acids. Trimming took 5 bases from V and 5 from J; bases not matched to a gene: 16. The CDR3: CASSPYRGTSGRSETQYF. In DNA form, the CDR3 reads TGTGCCAGCAGCCCCTACAGGGGGACTAGCGGTCGGTCGGAGACCCAGTACTTC.

The genes are TRBV9 and TRBJ2-1; 11 nucleotides match TRBD2. This CDR3 region has 15 residues. The V gene's germline CDR1 is SGDLS and CDR2 YYNGEE. The V gene end was trimmed by 4 bases and the J gene end by 8 bases; junction bases not matched to a gene: 8. The CDR3 DNA is TGTGCCAGCAGCCTGCGACTAGCGGGGCCTCATGAGCAGTTCTTC. As protein: CASSLRLAGPHEQFF.

V gene TRBV28 combines with J gene TRBJ2-3; tentative D call: TRBD2 (5 bases). The CDR3 length is 13 residues. Trimming stripped 3 bases from V and 7 bases from J, with 11 bases between. Germline V lookup: CDR1 MDHEN, CDR2 SYDVKM. The CDR3 loop is CASSFTRANTQYF. CDR3 bases: TGTGCCAGCAGTTTTACGAGGGCGAATACGCAGTATTTT. Complete variable domain (other parts from reference TRBV28 and TRBJ2-3): DVKVTQSSRYLVKRTGEKVFLECVQDMDHENMFWYRQDPGLGLRLIYFSYDVKMKEKGDIPEGYSVSREKKERFSLILESASTNQTSMYLCASSFTRANTQYFGPGTRLTVL.

The J gene is TRBJ1-5, the V gene TRBV9; D call uncertain. V was clipped by 0 bases and J by 5 bases, with 12 bases between them. This CDR3 comprises 15 residues. Germline values: CDR1 SGDLS, CDR2 YYNGEE. CDR3 amino acids: CASSVDVGAHQPQHF. The CDR3 DNA follows: TGTGCCAGCAGCGTAGACGTAGGAGCTCATCAGCCCCAGCATTTT.

Turning to this clone: The same CDR3 arises from other DNA sequences in this sample as well. This chain connects TRBV6-5 to TRBJ1-6; D gene uncertain. The CDR3 totals 12 residues. Trimming cost V 2 bases and J 8 bases, with 4 bases left between them. Germline V gene data show CDR1 as MNHEY and CDR2 as SVGAGI. Here the CDR3 reads CASSYADSPLHF. Here the CDR3 DNA reads TGTGCCAGCAGTTACGCGGATTCACCCCTCCACTTT.

This clone was seen a handful of times. The chain carries TRBV5-1 and TRBJ1-4; TRBD1 agrees at 10 bases. Germline CDR1 and CDR2: SGHRS and YFSETQ. The CDR3 totals 15 residues. V shed 3 bases, J shed 5 bases, and the junction held 4 bases outside the gene matches. The CDR3 sequence: CASSWGQGKNEKLFF. CDR3 in DNA: TGCGCCAGCAGCTGGGGACAGGGGAAGAATGAAAAACTGTTTTTT.

The table lists this clone with a count of one. V usage is TRBV10-1 and J usage is TRBJ2-7, with 8 bases fitting TRBD1. J was trimmed by 0 bases and V by 7 bases; bases with no gene match: 5. Germline V gene lookup returns CDR1 WNHNN and CDR2 SYGVQD (reference sequence). This CDR3 region has 14 residues. CDR3: CASIGDRSSYEQYF. In nucleotides, the CDR3 is TGCGCCAGCATTGGGGACAGGAGCTCCTACGAGCAGTACTTC.

This clone was seen just once. The chain has TRBV19 and TRBJ2-7; D is possibly TRBD2 (6 bases). V lost 6 bases to trimming and J lost 0 bases, with 12 bases between them. Germline assignment: CDR1 LNHDA and CDR2 SQIVND (reference sequence). This CDR3 is built from 14 residues. The CDR3 coding sequence is TGTGCCAGTAGCCCGGGAGCCGTCTCCTACGAGCAGTACTTC. Translating gives CASSPGAVSYEQYF. The full variable domain, with the rest looked up from reference TRBV19 and TRBJ2-7, is DGGITQSPKYLFRKEGQNVTLSCEQNLNHDAMYWYRQDPGQGLRLIYYSQIVNDFQKGDIAEGYSVSREKKESFPLTVTSAQKNPTAFYLCASSPGAVSYEQYFGPGTRLTVT.

The CDR3, as DNA: TGTGCCAGCTCACCAACGGGGACTGGAAACACCATATATTTT. It translates to CASSPTGTGNTIYF. The chain joins TRBV18 to TRBJ1-3; no clear D. The length of the CDR3 is 14 residues. Trimming cost V 2 bases and J 2 bases, with 7 bases left between them. Germline V CDR1 and CDR2: KGHSH, LQKENI. Filled out from reference TRBV18 and TRBJ1-3, the complete variable domain reads NAGVMQNPRHLVRRRGQEARLRCSPMKGHSHVYWYRQLPEEGLKFMVYLQKENIIDESGMPKERFSAEFPKEGPSILRIQQVVRGDSAAYFCASSPTGTGNTIYFGEGSWLTVV.

The J gene is TRBJ2-7, the V gene TRBV7-3, with 7 bases fitting TRBD2. Trimming at V came to 5 bases and at J to 7 bases, leaving 5 bases not matched to a gene. Germline V gene lookup returns CDR1 SGHTA and CDR2 FQGTGA. This CDR3 contains 12 residues. CDR3 DNA sequence: TGTGCCAGCAGCCGCTTGGGGGGGGAGCAGTACTTC. As protein: CASSRLGGEQYF.

This clone was seen once. The chain is built from TRBV5-8 and TRBJ2-2; a weak D match, TRBD1 (6 bases). CDR1 is SGHTS, CDR2 YDEGEE, per germline. V was cut by 0 bases and J by 4 bases, with 10 bases left in between. This CDR3 has 15 residues. The CDR3 region has the DNA TGTGCCAGCAGCTTGGGACAGGTCAGCACCGGGGAGCTGTTTTTT. Translating gives CASSLGQVSTGELFF.